The clone carrying this T cell receptor (beta chain) was seen just once. The antigen is unknown. The CDR3 loop spans 12 amino acids. Per the germline V gene, CDR1 is MNHEY and CDR2 is SVGEGT. V shed 2 bases and J shed 10 bases, with 11 bases lying between them. Random hexamers were used to reverse transcribe the RNA input (0.5 to 1 ug). TCRdb redid the calling of the immunoSEQ multiplex PCR reads with MiXCR, one entry per CDR3 protein. This table holds some 190,000 distinct CDR3 sequences, 94% found once. In Susac syndrome patients, recently defined diagnostic criteria for definite or probable disease were met. Bulk CD8+ and CD4+ cells came from magnetic negative isolation; CD8+ TEMRA by FACS. The sample belongs to a study of CD8 T cells in Susac syndrome. Background on the study: Each patient with Susac syndrome, at the time of blood draw, was therapy-naive, on corticosteroids, or on intravenous immunoglobulin alone. Overall study findings and caveats: Individuals included in the TCR sequencing and HLA analysis were acknowledged by the study to be relatively few in number.

The J gene is TRBJ1-1, the V gene TRBV6-2 or TRBV6-3; tentatively, D is TRBD1 (5 bases). The TCR comes from a human donor with Susac syndrome. Sequencing was carried out using CD4+ T cells from PBMCs. Written as DNA, the CDR3 is TGTGCCAGCAGTTACGGGACGCCAGGAGCTTTCTTT. This encodes CASSYGTPGAFF.